This TCR beta chain was sequenced for a study of blood T cell repertoires in COVID-19. Across the study: T cells, B-cell-depleted T cells, or PBMCs provided the cDNA or gDNA that served as material.

In the original processing: For nucleated cells, counts were estimated from reference gene primer amplification. Only in-frame clones appear in the TCRdb table, and some are missing; sequencing was by immunoSEQ multiplex PCR. The D gene and trimming were derived from the DNA, and the V and J assignments and clone size from that table. The sample has a few hundred thousand clones, more than 80% seen once; the top ten hold around 6.6%. Germline V gene data show CDR1 as SGHAT and CDR2 as FQNNGV. CDR3 length: 15 amino acids. Trimming shortened V by 5 bases and J by 5 bases, and 17 bases separated the two germline ends.

The specimen was peripheral blood. This chain links TRBV11-2 with TRBJ2-3, with D perhaps TRBD1 (6 bases). This clonotype originated in a young man who had recovered from COVID-19. CDR3 region: CASSPLTGDLDTQYF. The CDR3 coding sequence is TGTGCCAGCAGCCCCCTGACAGGAGATTTAGATACGCAGTATTTT.